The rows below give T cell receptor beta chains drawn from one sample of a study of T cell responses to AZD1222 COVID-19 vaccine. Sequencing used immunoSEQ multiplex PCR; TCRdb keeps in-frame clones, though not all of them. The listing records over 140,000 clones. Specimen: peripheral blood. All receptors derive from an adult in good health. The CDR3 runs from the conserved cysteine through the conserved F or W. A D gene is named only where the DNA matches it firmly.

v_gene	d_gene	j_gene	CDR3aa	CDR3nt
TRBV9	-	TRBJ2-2	CASSPLLGELFF	TGTGCCAGCAGCCCCTTACTCGGGGAGCTGTTTTTT
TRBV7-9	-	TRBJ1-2	CASSLEQVAGYTF	TGTGCCAGCAGCTTAGAACAGGTTGCGGGCTACACCTTC
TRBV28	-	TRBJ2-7	CASSTLDSAYTTYEQYF	TGTGCCAGCAGCACCCTTGACTCAGCTTATACAACCTACGAGCAGTACTTC
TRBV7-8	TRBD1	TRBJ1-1	CASSSGGGWDTEAFF	TGTGCCAGCAGCTCAGGAGGGGGCTGGGACACTGAAGCTTTCTTT
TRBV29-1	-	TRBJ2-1	CSVVLPGFPYNEQFF	TGCAGCGTCGTCTTGCCCGGGTTTCCCTACAATGAGCAGTTCTTC
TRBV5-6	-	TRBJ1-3	CASSLGPGRNTIYF	TGTGCCAGCAGCTTGGGGCCCGGGAGAAACACCATATATTTT
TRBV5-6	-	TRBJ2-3	CASSLVLTDTQYF	TGTGCCAGCAGCTTGGTCCTCACAGATACGCAGTATTTT
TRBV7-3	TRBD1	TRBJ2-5	CASSRQGGGGETQYF	TGTGCCAGCAGCAGACAGGGGGGAGGAGGAGAGACCCAGTACTTC
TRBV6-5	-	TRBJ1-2	CASSLIPGPQIGYTF	TGTGCCAGCAGCCTCATTCCGGGACCGCAGATCGGCTACACCTTC
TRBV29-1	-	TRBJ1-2	CSVEEVVAGTQYGYTF	TGCAGCGTTGAAGAGGTAGTGGCAGGGACACAATATGGCTACACCTTC
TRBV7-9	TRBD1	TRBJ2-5	CASGGPSGTGAGKETQYF	TGTGCCAGCGGGGGTCCCTCCGGGACAGGCGCAGGCAAAGAGACCCAGTACTTC
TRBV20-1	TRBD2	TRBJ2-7	CSASRSSGGPYEQYF	TGCAGTGCTAGTCGGAGTAGCGGGGGCCCGTACGAGCAGTACTTC
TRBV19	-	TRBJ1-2	CASRRGETYGYTF	TGTGCCAGTAGAAGGGGCGAAACTTATGGCTACACCTTC
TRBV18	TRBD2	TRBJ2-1	CASSPRASGGYNEQFF	TGTGCCAGCTCACCAAGGGCTAGCGGGGGGTACAATGAGCAGTTCTTC
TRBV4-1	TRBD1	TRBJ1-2	CASSPGQGGLRYGYTF	TGCGCCAGCAGCCCTGGACAGGGGGGCCTTAGGTATGGCTACACCTTC
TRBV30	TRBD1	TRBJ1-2	CAWSVQGGYGYTF	TGTGCCTGGAGTGTACAGGGGGGTTACGGCTACACCTTC
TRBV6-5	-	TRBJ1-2	CASRTLGGTYGYTF	TGTGCCAGCAGAACCTTGGGGGGAACCTATGGCTACACCTTC
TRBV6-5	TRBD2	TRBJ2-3	CASRREGTSTDTQYF	TGTGCCAGCAGGAGGGAGGGGACTAGCACAGATACGCAGTATTTT
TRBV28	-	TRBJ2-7	CASSRPGTATYEQYF	TGTGCCAGCAGCCGCCCCGGGACGGCCACCTACGAGCAGTACTTC
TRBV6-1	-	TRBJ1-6	CASSEGQGVYNSPLHF	TGTGCCAGCAGTGAAGGGCAGGGAGTGTATAATTCACCCCTCCACTTT
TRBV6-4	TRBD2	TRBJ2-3	CASSAASGGSTDTQYF	TGTGCCAGCAGTGCCGCTAGCGGGGGCAGCACAGATACGCAGTATTTT
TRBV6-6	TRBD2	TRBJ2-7	CASRLAGGTYEQYF	TGTGCCAGCAGACTAGCGGGGGGCACCTACGAGCAGTACTTC
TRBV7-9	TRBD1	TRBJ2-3	CASRRPLGGETDTQYF	TGTGCCAGCAGGCGACCGTTAGGGGGCGAGACAGATACGCAGTATTTT
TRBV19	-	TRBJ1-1	CASSIGGNTEAFF	TGTGCCAGTAGTATCGGAGGGAACACTGAAGCTTTCTTT
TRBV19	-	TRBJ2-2	CASSSTAGRGELFF	TGTGCCAGTAGTAGTACGGCGGGGCGCGGGGAGCTGTTTTTT
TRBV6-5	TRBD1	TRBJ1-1	CASRRTGGTEAFF	TGTGCCAGCAGACGGACAGGGGGAACTGAAGCTTTCTTT
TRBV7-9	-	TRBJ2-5	CASADTPHQQETQYF	TGTGCCAGCGCGGATACTCCCCATCAGCAAGAGACCCAGTACTTC
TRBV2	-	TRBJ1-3	CASSGAISGNTIYF	TGTGCCAGCAGCGGAGCCATCTCTGGAAACACCATATATTTT
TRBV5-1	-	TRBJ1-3	CASSLEPRKNTIYF	TGCGCCAGCAGCTTGGAACCCAGGAAAAACACCATATATTTT
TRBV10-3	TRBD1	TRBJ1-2	CAISHTGGDGYTF	TGTGCCATCAGTCACACAGGGGGCGATGGCTACACCTTC
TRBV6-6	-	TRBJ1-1	CASGRRATEAFF	TGTGCCAGCGGTCGACGGGCCACTGAAGCTTTCTTT
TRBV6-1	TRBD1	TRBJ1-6	CASSERTGDNSPLHF	TGTGCCAGCAGTGAGCGTACAGGGGATAATTCACCCCTCCACTTT
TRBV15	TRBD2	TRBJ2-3	CATSRARGGPPDTQYF	TGTGCCACCAGCAGGGCCCGCGGGGGGCCTCCAGATACGCAGTATTTT
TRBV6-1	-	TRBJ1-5	CASSEGNQPQHF	TGTGCCAGCAGTGAGGGGAACCAGCCCCAGCATTTT
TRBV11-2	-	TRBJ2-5	CASSSMRPQETQYF	TGTGCCAGCAGTTCCATGCGCCCTCAAGAGACCCAGTACTTC
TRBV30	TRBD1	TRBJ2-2	CAWRLQGAGTGELFF	TGTGCCTGGAGGCTACAGGGGGCGGGCACCGGGGAGCTGTTTTTT
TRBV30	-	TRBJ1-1	CAWSDLRNTEAFF	TGTGCCTGGAGTGACCTCAGGAACACTGAAGCTTTCTTT
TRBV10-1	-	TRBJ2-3	CASSEALTDTQYF	TGCGCCAGCAGTGAAGCGTTGACAGATACGCAGTATTTT
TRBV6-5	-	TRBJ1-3	CASRQSSGNTIYF	TGTGCCAGCAGACAGTCCTCTGGAAACACCATATATTTT
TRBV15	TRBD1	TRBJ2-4	CATSRAIRGTKNIQYF	TGTGCCACCAGCAGAGCTATCAGGGGGACCAAAAACATTCAGTACTTC
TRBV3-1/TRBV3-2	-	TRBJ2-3	CASSQERVTDTQYF	TGTGCCAGCAGCCAAGAGAGAGTCACAGATACGCAGTATTTT
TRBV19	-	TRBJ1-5	CASSMGGARSNQPQHF	TGTGCCAGTAGTATGGGAGGGGCCAGAAGCAATCAGCCCCAGCATTTT
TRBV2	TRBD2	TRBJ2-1	CASTLRRGGNEQFF	TGTGCCAGCACCTTACGACGGGGGGGCAATGAGCAGTTCTTC
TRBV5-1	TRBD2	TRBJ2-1	CASSLTSGGTYNEQFF	TGCGCCAGCAGCTTGACTAGCGGGGGGACCTACAATGAGCAGTTCTTC
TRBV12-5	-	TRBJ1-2	CASGLAPKYGAGYTF	TGTGCTAGTGGTTTGGCCCCAAAGTACGGGGCTGGCTACACCTTC
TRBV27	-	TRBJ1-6	CASSLIGNSPLHF	TGTGCCAGCAGTTTAATCGGGAATTCACCCCTCCACTTT
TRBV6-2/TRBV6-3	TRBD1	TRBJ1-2	CASSYSPTGTVYGYTF	TGTGCCAGCAGTTACTCCCCGACCGGGACAGTCTATGGCTACACCTTC